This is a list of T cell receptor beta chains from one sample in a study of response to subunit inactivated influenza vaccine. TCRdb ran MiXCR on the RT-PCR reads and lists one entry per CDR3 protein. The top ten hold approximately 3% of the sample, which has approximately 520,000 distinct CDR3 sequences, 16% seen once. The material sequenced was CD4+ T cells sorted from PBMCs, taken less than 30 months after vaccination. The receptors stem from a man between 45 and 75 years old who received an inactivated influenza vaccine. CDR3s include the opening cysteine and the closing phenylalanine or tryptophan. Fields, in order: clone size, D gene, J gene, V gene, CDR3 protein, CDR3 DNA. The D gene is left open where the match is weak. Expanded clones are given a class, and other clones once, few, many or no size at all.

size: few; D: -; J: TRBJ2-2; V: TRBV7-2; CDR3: CASSTGPHTGELFF; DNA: TGTGCCAGCAGCACGGGTCCACACACCGGGGAGCTGTTTTTT
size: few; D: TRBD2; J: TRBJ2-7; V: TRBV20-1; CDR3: CSTQILRGGRDEQYF; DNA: TGCAGTACACAAATCCTTCGGGGGGGCAGGGACGAGCAGTACTTC
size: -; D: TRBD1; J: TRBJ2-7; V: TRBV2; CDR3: CASSNDLGQGSYEQYF; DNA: TGTGCCAGCAGCAATGATCTGGGACAGGGGTCCTACGAGCAGTACTTC
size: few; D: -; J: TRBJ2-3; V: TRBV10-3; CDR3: CAISARQADTDTQYF; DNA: TGTGCCATCAGTGCTCGACAGGCCGACACAGATACGCAGTATTTT
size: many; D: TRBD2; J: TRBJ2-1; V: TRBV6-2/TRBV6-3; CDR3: CASSTWTSGGSQQFF; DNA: TGTGCCAGCAGCACCTGGACTAGCGGGGGGTCCCAGCAGTTCTTC
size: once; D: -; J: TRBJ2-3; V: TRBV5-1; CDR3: CASSLFQWENTQYF; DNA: TGCGCCAGCAGCTTGTTTCAGTGGGAGAATACGCAGTATTTT
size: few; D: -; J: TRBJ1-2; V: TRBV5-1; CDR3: CASSLATGSANYGYTF; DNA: TGCGCCAGCAGCTTGGCTACAGGGTCGGCTAACTATGGCTACACCTTC
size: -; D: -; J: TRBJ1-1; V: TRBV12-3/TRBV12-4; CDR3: CASSLSAVSGGGFF; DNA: TGTGCCAGCAGTTTATCGGCAGTCAGTGGAGGGGGTTTCTTT
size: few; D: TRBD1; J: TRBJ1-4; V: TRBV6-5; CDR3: CASSSRQGTYEKLFF; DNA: TGTGCCAGCAGTTCTAGACAGGGAACTTATGAAAAACTGTTTTTT
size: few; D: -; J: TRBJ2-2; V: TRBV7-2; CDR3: CASSLDGQRTGELFF; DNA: TGTGCCAGCAGCTTAGACGGGCAGCGCACCGGGGAGCTGTTTTTT
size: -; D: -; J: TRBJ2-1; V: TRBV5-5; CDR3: CASSPRENEQFF; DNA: TGTGCCAGCAGCCCCCGGGAGAATGAGCAGTTCTTC
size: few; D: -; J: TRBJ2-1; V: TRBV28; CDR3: CASSPYLSSYNEQFF; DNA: TGTGCCAGCAGTCCTTATTTAAGCTCCTACAATGAGCAGTTCTTC
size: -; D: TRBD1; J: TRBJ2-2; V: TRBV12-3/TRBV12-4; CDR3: CASRGGPNTGELFF; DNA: TGTGCCAGCAGAGGGGGCCCGAACACCGGGGAGCTGTTTTTT
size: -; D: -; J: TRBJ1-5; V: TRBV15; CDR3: CATSRAGVPGAQHF; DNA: TGTGCCACCAGCAGAGCTGGAGTCCCGGGGGCCCAGCATTTT
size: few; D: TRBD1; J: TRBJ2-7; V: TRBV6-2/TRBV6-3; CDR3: CASSRQGLGEQYF; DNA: TGTGCCAGCAGTCGACAGGGTTTGGGCGAGCAGTACTTC
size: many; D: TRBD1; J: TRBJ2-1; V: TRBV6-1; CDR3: CASSRPGQGSNEQFF; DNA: TGTGCCAGCAGCCGGCCGGGACAGGGGAGCAATGAGCAGTTCTTC
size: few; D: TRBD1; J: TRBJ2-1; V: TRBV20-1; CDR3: CSAPTPGQIYNEQFF; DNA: TGCAGTGCCCCGACGCCGGGACAGATCTACAATGAGCAGTTCTTC
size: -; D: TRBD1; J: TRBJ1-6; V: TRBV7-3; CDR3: CASSSTGGRGSPLHF; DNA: TGTGCCAGCAGCTCGACAGGGGGAAGGGGTTCACCCCTCCACTTT
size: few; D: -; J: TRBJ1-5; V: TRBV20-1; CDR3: CSARGEGNQPQHF; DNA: TGCAGTGCTAGAGGAGAGGGCAATCAGCCCCAGCATTTT
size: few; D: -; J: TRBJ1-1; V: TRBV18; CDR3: CASSPFPRGTLNTEAFF; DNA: TGTGCCAGCTCACCTTTCCCCCGGGGGACCCTGAACACTGAAGCTTTCTTT
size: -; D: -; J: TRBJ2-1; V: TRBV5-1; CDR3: CASSLVQGHYDEQFF; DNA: TGCGCCAGCAGCTTGGTGCAGGGGCACTACGATGAGCAGTTCTTC
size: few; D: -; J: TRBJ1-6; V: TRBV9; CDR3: CASSVARDSPLHF; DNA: TGTGCCAGCAGCGTAGCTCGGGATTCACCCCTCCACTTT
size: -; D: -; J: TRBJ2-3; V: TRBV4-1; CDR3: CASSQLGTFLDTQYF; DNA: TGCGCCAGCAGCCAGCTCGGGACATTCCTGGATACGCAGTATTTT
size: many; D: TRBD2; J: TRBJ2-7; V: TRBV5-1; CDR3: CASSLHLGLAGAYEQYF; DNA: TGCGCCAGCAGCCTACACCTCGGGCTAGCGGGAGCCTACGAGCAGTACTTC
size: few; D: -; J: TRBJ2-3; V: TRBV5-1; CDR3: CASSLVEVASGNTDTQYF; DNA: TGCGCCAGCAGCTTGGTAGAAGTTGCTAGTGGGAACACAGATACGCAGTATTTT
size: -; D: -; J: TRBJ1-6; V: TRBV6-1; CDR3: CASIRQGSSPLHF; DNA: TGTGCCAGCATCCGGCAGGGGAGTTCACCCCTCCACTTT
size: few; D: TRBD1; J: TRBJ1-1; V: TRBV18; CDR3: CASSRPTGGYTEAFF; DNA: TGTGCCAGCTCACGTCCGACAGGGGGTTACACTGAAGCTTTCTTT
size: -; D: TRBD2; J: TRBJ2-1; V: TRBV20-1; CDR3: CSPKLSGRGYNEQFF; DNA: TGCAGTCCCAAACTCAGCGGGAGGGGATACAATGAGCAGTTCTTC
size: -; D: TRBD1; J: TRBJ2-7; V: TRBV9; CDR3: CASSVSGTGGYEQYF; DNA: TGTGCCAGCAGCGTATCCGGGACAGGGGGCTACGAGCAGTACTTC
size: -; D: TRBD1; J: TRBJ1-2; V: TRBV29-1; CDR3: CSALGHRGPQGYTF; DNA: TGCAGCGCCCTCGGACACAGGGGCCCGCAAGGCTACACCTTC
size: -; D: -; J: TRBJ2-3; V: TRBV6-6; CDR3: CASSRGLTDTQYF; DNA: TGTGCCAGCAGTCGGGGGCTCACAGATACGCAGTATTTT
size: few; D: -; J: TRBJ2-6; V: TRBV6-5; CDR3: CASSYSAGQSGANVLTF; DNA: TGTGCCAGCAGTTACTCGGCAGGGCAGTCTGGGGCCAACGTCCTGACTTTC
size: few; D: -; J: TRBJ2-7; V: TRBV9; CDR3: CASSVGGQNSYEQYF; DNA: TGTGCCAGCAGCGTAGGCGGACAGAACTCCTACGAGCAGTACTTC
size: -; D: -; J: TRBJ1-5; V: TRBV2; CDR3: CASSSQGGYGNQPQHF; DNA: TGTGCCAGCAGTTCACAGGGAGGGTATGGCAATCAGCCCCAGCATTTT
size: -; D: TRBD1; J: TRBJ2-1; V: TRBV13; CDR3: CASSFQGGVWGQGAEEQFF; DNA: TGTGCCAGCAGCTTTCAGGGTGGGGTATGGGGACAGGGGGCCGAGGAGCAGTTCTTC
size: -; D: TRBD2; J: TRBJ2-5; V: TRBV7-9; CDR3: CASTAGGRALGGTQYF; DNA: TGTGCCAGCACGGCCGGAGGGAGGGCCCTCGGCGGGACCCAGTACTTC
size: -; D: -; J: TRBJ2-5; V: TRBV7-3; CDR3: CASSLSATQETQYF; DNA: TGTGCCAGCAGCTTATCCGCCACTCAAGAGACCCAGTACTTC
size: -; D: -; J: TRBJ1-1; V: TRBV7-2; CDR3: CASSLSALNTEAFF; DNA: TGTGCCAGCAGCTTATCAGCTTTGAACACTGAAGCTTTCTTT
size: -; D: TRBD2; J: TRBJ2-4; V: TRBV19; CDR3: CASSPRRGGVHIQYF; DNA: TGTGCCAGTAGTCCACGGCGGGGGGGAGTTCACATTCAGTACTTC
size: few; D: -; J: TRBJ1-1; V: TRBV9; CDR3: CASSRGGHPQNTEAFF; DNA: TGTGCCAGCAGCAGAGGGGGGCACCCCCAGAACACTGAAGCTTTCTTT
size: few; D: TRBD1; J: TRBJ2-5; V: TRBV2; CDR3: CASGTEETQYF; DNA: TGTGCCAGCGGGACAGAAGAGACCCAGTACTTC
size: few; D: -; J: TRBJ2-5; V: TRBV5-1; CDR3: CASSKAQGSHTETQYF; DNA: TGCGCCAGCAGCAAGGCCCAGGGTTCTCACACGGAGACCCAGTACTTC
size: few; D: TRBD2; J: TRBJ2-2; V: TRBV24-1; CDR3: CATSETGTRGELFF; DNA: TGTGCCACCAGTGAAACCGGGACTAGAGGGGAGCTGTTTTTT
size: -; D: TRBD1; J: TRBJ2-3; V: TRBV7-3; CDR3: CASSFDRASTDTQYF; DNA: TGTGCCAGCAGTTTCGACAGGGCTAGCACAGATACGCAGTATTTT
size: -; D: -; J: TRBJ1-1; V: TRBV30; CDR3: CAWRRGGGAGTEAFF; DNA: TGTGCCTGGAGAAGAGGTGGGGGGGCCGGCACTGAAGCTTTCTTT
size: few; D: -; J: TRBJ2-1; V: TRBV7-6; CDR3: CASSLVVSGSGSYNEQFF; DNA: TGTGCCAGCAGCTTAGTTGTGTCAGGGTCAGGATCCTACAATGAGCAGTTCTTC
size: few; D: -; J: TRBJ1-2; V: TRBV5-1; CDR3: CASSLQGVRGYTF; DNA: TGCGCCAGCAGCTTGCAAGGGGTACGGGGCTACACCTTC
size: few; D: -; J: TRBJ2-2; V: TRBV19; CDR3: CASRTTRNTGELFF; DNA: TGTGCCAGTAGGACCACACGAAACACCGGGGAGCTGTTTTTT
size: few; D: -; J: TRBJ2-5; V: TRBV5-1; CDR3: CASSPGGATQYF; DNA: TGCGCCAGCAGCCCGGGTGGGGCGACCCAGTACTTC